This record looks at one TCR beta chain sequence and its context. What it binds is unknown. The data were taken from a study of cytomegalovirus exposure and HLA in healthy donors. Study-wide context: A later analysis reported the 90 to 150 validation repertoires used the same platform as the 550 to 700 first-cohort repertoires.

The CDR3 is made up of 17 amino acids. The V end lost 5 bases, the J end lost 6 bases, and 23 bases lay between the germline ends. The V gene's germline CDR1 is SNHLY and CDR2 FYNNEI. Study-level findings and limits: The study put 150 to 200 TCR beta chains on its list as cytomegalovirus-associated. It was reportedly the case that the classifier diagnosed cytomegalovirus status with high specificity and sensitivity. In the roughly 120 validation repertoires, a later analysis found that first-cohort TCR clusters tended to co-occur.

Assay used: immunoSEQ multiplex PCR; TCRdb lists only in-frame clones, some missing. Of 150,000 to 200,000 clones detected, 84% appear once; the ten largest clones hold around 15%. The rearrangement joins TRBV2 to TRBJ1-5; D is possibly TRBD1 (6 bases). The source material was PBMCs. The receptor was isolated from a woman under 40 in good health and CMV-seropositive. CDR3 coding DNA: TGTGCCAGCAGTTTACCCTCCGTACGGGGGGCTGTTCAGCCCCAGCATTTT. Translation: CASSLPSVRGAVQPQHF. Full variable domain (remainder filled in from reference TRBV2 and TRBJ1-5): EPEVTQTPSHQVTQMGQEVILRCVPISNHLYFYWYRQILGQKVEFLVSFYNNEISEKSEIFDDQFSVERPDGSNFTLKIRSTKLEDSAMYFCASSLPSVRGAVQPQHFGDGTRLSIL.